This TCR beta chain is from a study of beta chain features in type 1 diabetes. Whole-study results and caveats: The study found fewer insertions and more deletions at VDJ junctions in type 1 diabetes patients. It was among patients, rather than healthy donors, that naive, central memory and Treg TCRB repertoires appeared more similar.

The whole isolated RNA underwent reverse transcription, so sequencing captured expressed TCRB transcripts. The protocol was immunoSEQ multiplex PCR, while the TCRdb copy is restricted to in-frame clones and leaves out a portion. The sample holds more than 150,000 clones, 13% seen once. CDR1 KGHSH and CDR2 LQKENI come from the germline V gene. V lost 3 bases, J lost 5 bases, and 8 bases stayed unmatched. The CDR3 spans 15 residues. This clone was observed a handful of times. Antigen: not known. This clonotype originated in a woman younger than 30 in good health. The V call is TRBV18, the J call TRBJ2-5; 8 bases agree with TRBD1. What was sequenced was central memory CD4+ T cells from blood. The CDR3 bases are TGTGCCAGCTCACCGGGCAGGGGGCAAGTGGAGACCCAGTACTTC. Its translation: CASSPGRGQVETQYF.